This TCR beta chain was observed in a study of long-term antiretroviral therapy in people with HIV. General observations from the study: Repertoires in HIV (unlike those of controls) had narrower CDR3 length ranges. Diversity measured after ART increased yet remained under transplant donor controls. From the mid-2000s to the late 2010s, blood was obtained, possibly while participants received older ART regimens.

The immunoSEQ assay was v3.0, run at survey level. This table comes from immunoSEQ multiplex PCR, and its TCRdb copy is limited to in-frame clones, with some not included. The data contain tens of thousands of clones, roughly 84% of them singletons. For this clone: Antigen unknown.

The CDR3 loop spans 17 amino acids. J gave up 7 bases and V 2 bases, and 16 bases lay outside the gene matches. The germline gives CDR1 SGHNT, CDR2 YYREEE (reference sequence). The chain is built from TRBV5-4 and TRBJ2-7, with 9 bases aligning to TRBD1. The sample was unsorted PBMCs, taken 1.2 years after starting antiretroviral therapy. The TCR originated in a middle-aged woman with HIV. CDR3 coding DNA: TGTGCCAGCAGCTTAGCCGGGCAGGGGACAGGGCCGCGAGAGCAGTACTTC. The encoded protein is CASSLAGQGTGPREQYF.